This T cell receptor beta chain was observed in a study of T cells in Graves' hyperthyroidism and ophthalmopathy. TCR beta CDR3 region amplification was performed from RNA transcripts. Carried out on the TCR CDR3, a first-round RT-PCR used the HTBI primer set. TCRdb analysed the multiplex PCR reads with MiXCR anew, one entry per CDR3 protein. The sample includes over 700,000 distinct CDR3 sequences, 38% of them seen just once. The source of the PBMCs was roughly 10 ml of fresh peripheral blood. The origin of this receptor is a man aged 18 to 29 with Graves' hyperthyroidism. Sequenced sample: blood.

CDR3 sequence reads: CASSFGQTNQPQHF. The CDR3 nucleotides read TGTGCCAGCAGTTTCGGACAGACAAATCAGCCCCAGCATTTT. The rearrangement links TRBV12-3 or TRBV12-4 to TRBJ1-5, with D perhaps TRBD1 (6 bases). With 3 bases removed from V and 4 bases from J, the gap between germline ends came to 10 bases. The CDR3 has 14 residues.